One sample yielded the 17 T cell receptor beta chains listed below, sequenced in a study of T cell responses to AZD1222 COVID-19 vaccine. Assay used: immunoSEQ multiplex PCR; TCRdb lists only in-frame clones, some missing. Of under 150,000 clones listed, roughly 92% were seen once; the top ten hold roughly 9.9%. Sample: peripheral blood, taken 28 days after the second AZD1222 dose. The origin of the receptors is an adult who received the AZD1222 COVID-19 vaccine.

This chain uses TRBV4-3 with TRBJ1-3; D remains ambiguous. Trimming took off 1 base at V and 0 bases at J, with 7 bases between the two ends. This CDR3 spans 15 amino acids. The germline CDR1 and CDR2 sequences are LGHNA and YSLEER. The CDR3 region is CASSQGGYSGNTIYF. The CDR3 DNA is TGCGCCAGCAGCCAAGGAGGATACTCTGGAAACACCATATATTTT.

The chain is built from TRBV9 and TRBJ1-3; D may be TRBD1 (5 bases). V was trimmed by 4 bases and J by 4 bases, leaving 12 bases between them. The CDR3 sequence is 14 residues long. Germline assignment: CDR1 SGDLS and CDR2 YYNGEE. The CDR3 spells CASSLSGGGNTIYF. The CDR3 region has the DNA TGTGCCAGCAGCCTTTCCGGGGGAGGAAACACCATATATTTT.

The chain recombines TRBV6-5 with TRBJ2-2; TRBD1 matches at 7 bases. The V gene end was trimmed by 7 bases and the J gene end by 6 bases; junction bases not matched to a gene: 8. This CDR3 contains 14 residues. Per germline, CDR1 MNHEY and CDR2 SVGAGI. This CDR3 is CASNLRGTAGELFF. CDR3 nucleotides: TGTGCCAGCAACCTCAGGGGGACGGCCGGGGAGCTGTTTTTT.

The rearrangement links TRBV4-3 to TRBJ2-3; 8 bases map to TRBD1. The CDR3 runs 13 residues. Germline V gene lookup returns CDR1 LGHNA and CDR2 YSLEER. The V segment lost 4 bases and the J segment 8 bases; nucleotides outside the gene matches: 5. The CDR3, as DNA: TGCGCCAGCAGCCTGACAGGGGCGGGTACGCAGTATTTT. Translating it yields CASSLTGAGTQYF.

The rearrangement joins TRBV19 to TRBJ1-5; TRBD1 aligns across 7 bases. This CDR3 contains 14 residues. J was trimmed by 7 bases and V by 1 base; bases with no gene match: 4. The germline CDR1 and CDR2 sequences are LNHDA and SQIVND (reference sequence). The CDR3 spells CASSIGAGGQPQHF. The CDR3, as DNA: TGTGCCAGTAGTATAGGGGCAGGGGGGCAGCCCCAGCATTTT.

This chain uses TRBV24-1 with TRBJ2-1; 10 nucleotides align to TRBD2. Trimming took 2 bases from V and 7 from J; bases not matched to a gene: 7. The V gene's germline CDR1 is KGHDR and CDR2 SFDVKD. This CDR3 region has 16 residues. CDR3: CATSDYPSGGRNEQFF. The CDR3 DNA reads TGTGCCACCAGTGATTATCCTAGCGGGGGAAGGAATGAGCAGTTCTTC.

The DNA of the CDR3 is TGTGCCAGTAGTATTAGGTTGACAGAGAGTAACTATGGCTACACCTTC. It codes for CASSIRLTESNYGYTF. V is TRBV19 and J is TRBJ1-2; a weak D match, TRBD1 (5 bases). V lost 3 bases, J lost 1 base, and 15 bases lay in between. CDR3 length: 16 amino acids. Per the germline V gene, CDR1 is LNHDA and CDR2 is SQIVND (reference sequence).

V gene TRBV7-9 combines with J gene TRBJ2-3; D remains ambiguous. Trimming cost V 2 bases and J 4 bases, with 7 bases left between them. This CDR3 has 13 residues. The germline CDR1 and CDR2 sequences are SEHNR and FQNEAQ (reference sequence). As DNA, the CDR3 is TGTGCCAGCAGCTTAATTCTGGCAGATACGCAGTATTTT. Translated: CASSLILADTQYF.

This chain connects TRBV11-3 to TRBJ2-1; no clear D. Deletions cut 5 bases from V and 7 bases from J, with 12 bases between. Germline V lookup: CDR1 SGHNT, CDR2 YENEEA. The CDR3 consists of 13 residues. CDR3 in DNA: TGTGCCAGCAGCCCCCCGGCAGGTAATGAGCAGTTCTTC. Its protein is CASSPPAGNEQFF.

The V and J genes are TRBV5-4 and TRBJ1-2; D possibly corresponds to TRBD1 (5 bases). From germline, CDR1 is SGHNT and CDR2 YYREEE (reference sequence). The CDR3 has 13 residues. V was pared by 4 bases and J by 3 bases, with 10 bases between. The CDR3 sequence: CASSLDKDYGYTF. The CDR3 DNA sequence: TGTGCCAGCAGCCTGGACAAGGACTATGGCTACACCTTC.

V is TRBV14 and J is TRBJ2-5; the D is unclear. The CDR3 contains 17 residues. Trimming took 2 bases from V and 0 from J, leaving 16 bases between them. The germline CDR1 and CDR2 sequences are SGHDN and FVKESK. The CDR3 protein is CASSQLRREKYQETQYF. CDR3 coding DNA: TGTGCCAGCAGCCAACTTCGGCGTGAAAAATACCAAGAGACCCAGTACTTC. The complete variable domain, with remaining parts taken from reference TRBV14 and TRBJ2-5, reads EAGVTQFPSHSVIEKGQTVTLRCDPISGHDNLYWYRRVMGKEIKFLLHFVKESKQDESGMPNNRFLAERTGGTYSTLKVQPAELEDSGVYFCASSQLRREKYQETQYFGPGTRLLVL.

This clone was seen only once. The V and J genes are TRBV28 and TRBJ1-2; the D is unclear. The CDR3 sequence is 16 residues long. Germline V lookup: CDR1 MDHEN, CDR2 SYDVKM. V gave up 3 bases and J gave up 2 bases, with 16 bases separating them. The CDR3 DNA reads as TGTGCCAGCAGTTTTTCTCCTAGGGAGCTAAACTATGGCTACACCTTC. This sequence encodes CASSFSPRELNYGYTF.

J is TRBJ2-3 and V is TRBV7-9; D perhaps matches TRBD2 (6 bases). The length of the CDR3 is 13 residues. V lost 8 bases and J 4 bases, leaving 13 bases between the germline ends. Germline CDR1 reads SEHNR; CDR2 reads FQNEAQ (reference sequence). The CDR3 region has the DNA TGTGCCAGCGGCGGGGCCTACGCAGATACGCAGTATTTT. Its translation is CASGGAYADTQYF. The complete variable domain, with remaining parts taken from reference TRBV7-9 and TRBJ2-3, reads DTGVSQNPRHKITKRGQNVTFRCDPISEHNRLYWYRQTLGQGPEFLTYFQNEAQLEKSRLLSDRFSAERPKGSFSTLEIQRTEQGDSAMYLCASGGAYADTQYFGPGTRLTVL.

The rearrangement links TRBV12-3 or TRBV12-4 to TRBJ1-2; D gene ambiguous. The length of the CDR3 is 13 residues. Trimming removed 6 bases from V and 3 bases from J, with 11 bases in between. CDR3 region: CASSQGLYYGYTF. DNA for the CDR3: TGTGCCAGCAGCCAAGGGTTATACTATGGCTACACCTTC.

The V and J genes are TRBV29-1 and TRBJ1-1; D is unclear. CDR1 SQVTM and CDR2 ANQGSEA come from the germline V gene. V was cut by 1 base and J by 1 base, with 1 base left in between. There are 11 residues in the CDR3. CDR3 loop: CSVEGNTEAFF. CDR3 DNA: TGCAGCGTTGAAGGGAACACTGAAGCTTTCTTT.

The J gene is TRBJ1-1, the V gene TRBV18, with TRBD1 as a possible D gene (6 bases). Looked up from germline, CDR1 is KGHSH and CDR2 is LQKENI. The CDR3 spans 12 residues. Between the trimmed V and J ends, which lost 2 bases and 8 bases, there was a span of 9 bases. CDR3 amino acids: CASSPAGQEAFF. DNA for the CDR3: TGTGCCAGCTCACCAGCGGGACAAGAAGCTTTCTTT.

The chain employs TRBV6-5 and TRBJ1-1; tentatively, D is TRBD1 (5 bases). V was pared by 1 base and J by 4 bases, with 16 bases between. This CDR3 spans 16 amino acids. CDR1 and CDR2 (germline): MNHEY, SVGAGI. CDR3 sequence reads: CASSYLPPGGGTEAFF. DNA of the CDR3: TGTGCCAGCAGTTACTTACCCCCCGGGGGAGGCACTGAAGCTTTCTTT.